This TCR beta chain appears in the sequencing data of a study of T-cell memory formation after mild COVID-19. Study-level findings and limits: Some SARS-CoV-2-responding clones were already detected in memory before infection.

On this clonotype itself: Its antigen is unknown.

Unmatched junction bases numbered 6, after V lost 1 base and J lost 1 base. CDR1 is SGHRS and CDR2 is YFSETQ in the germline V gene. The CDR3 has 16 amino acids. Using constant-segment primers, 5'RACE produced TCR alpha and TCR beta cDNA libraries carrying sample barcodes and UMIs. In TCRdb, the 5' RACE reads were re-called with MiXCR into one record per CDR3 protein. The sample comprises 400,000 or so distinct CDR3 sequences, over 15% of which are singletons, and around 8% rests with the top ten. The sample comprised PBMCs or a T cell subset sorted from them (not recorded which). The TCR originated in an adult woman who had mild COVID-19 (a few samples of this study predate the infection). Cell type and time point are not known. The gene calls are TRBV5-1 and TRBJ2-7; 9 nucleotides line up with TRBD1. The CDR3 region is CASSLPRGTGSYEQYF. CDR3 DNA: TGCGCCAGCAGCTTGCCCCGCGGGACAGGGTCCTACGAGCAGTACTTC. Full variable domain (remainder filled in from reference TRBV5-1 and TRBJ2-7): KAGVTQTPRYLIKTRGQQVTLSCSPISGHRSVSWYQQTPGQGLQFLFEYFSETQRNKGNFPGRFSGRQFSNSRSEMNVSTLELGDSALYLCASSLPRGTGSYEQYFGPGTRLTVT.